A selection of T cell receptor beta chains follows, all from one sample in a study of blood T cell repertoires in COVID-19. The assay was immunoSEQ multiplex PCR, and TCRdb's table has in-frame clones only and misses some. The table shows about 160,000 clones, with over 65% occurring only once. Material: peripheral blood. These receptor sequences come from a man aged 65 to 85 with acute or convalescent COVID-19. Each CDR3 is given with its conserved first and last residue. Each record gives: V gene, J gene, CDR3 protein.

>TRBV7-3|TRBJ2-3
CASSSGTTSTDTQYF
>TRBV4-1|TRBJ2-4
CASSQIPGTGVKNIQYF
>TRBV24-1|TRBJ2-3
CATSDRYRTGTDTQYF
>TRBV19|TRBJ1-5
CASSTGQGYSNQPQHF
>TRBV3-1/TRBV3-2|TRBJ2-5
CASSQDAPGFQETQYF
>TRBV5-1|TRBJ1-1
CASSTGSSSLGTEAFF
>TRBV13|TRBJ1-1
CASSRDRGRGTEAFF
>TRBV10-3|TRBJ1-4
CATGVGESTNEKLFF
>TRBV5-1|TRBJ2-5
CASSTDRQETQYF
>TRBV2|TRBJ2-5
CAIRDRLQETQYF
>TRBV12-3/TRBV12-4|TRBJ2-5
CASSLREETQYF
>TRBV5-1|TRBJ2-3
CASSWSPRGLSTDTQYF
>TRBV5-1|TRBJ2-5
CASSTRDSKQETQYF
>TRBV29-1|TRBJ2-1
CSVMTGQALYEQFF
>TRBV5-1|TRBJ1-1
CASSSDRSLSYMNTEAFF
>TRBV2|TRBJ2-1
CAGNSGGADDEQFF
>TRBV18|TRBJ2-1
CASSPTSGSGRYEQFF
>TRBV27|TRBJ1-5
CASALTGNHQPQHF
>TRBV18|TRBJ1-4
CASSPDNRNEKLFF
>TRBV6-5|TRBJ2-3
CASSYSKPDTQYF
>TRBV9|TRBJ2-7
CASSVRDTPYEQYF
>TRBV28|TRBJ1-5
CASSLGDFNQPQHF
>TRBV28|TRBJ2-7
CASSLRQGGYEQYF
>TRBV7-2|TRBJ2-1
CASGRAAGDNEQFF
>TRBV25-1|TRBJ1-6
CASSEFRVSRSPLHF
>TRBV18|TRBJ2-3
CASSGQGVGTDTQYF
>TRBV6-5|TRBJ1-1
CASGSGAWRTEAFF
>TRBV19|TRBJ2-7
CASSPSTGSYEQYF
>TRBV5-1|TRBJ2-5
CASRRQGSQETQYF
>TRBV5-4|TRBJ1-2
CASSSPAGSYGYTF
>TRBV6-5|TRBJ2-5
CASSPRGYQETQYF
>TRBV28|TRBJ2-7
CASRGQGRGYEQYF
>TRBV10-3|TRBJ1-5
CAISESQGSNQPQHF
>TRBV5-1|TRBJ2-1
CASSPEATSGGRGEQFF
>TRBV28|TRBJ1-5
CASSLMAHQPQHF
>TRBV11-3|TRBJ1-1
CASSFWPNTEAFF
>TRBV5-1|TRBJ2-7
CASSFGQGGGEQYF
>TRBV3-1/TRBV3-2|TRBJ2-5
CASSQDVASRETQYF
>TRBV19|TRBJ1-3
CASSMTGAGNTIYF
>TRBV9|TRBJ2-7
CASSPRGLAGAPQYF
>TRBV19|TRBJ1-2
CASHPAGVEANYGYTF
>TRBV6-5|TRBJ1-2
CASRRTGGGYGYTF
>TRBV4-1|TRBJ2-2
CASSQANLVLSGTGELFF
>TRBV15|TRBJ1-5
CATSSRQRNQPQHF
>TRBV5-1|TRBJ2-3
CASAPAGSLSTDTQYF
>TRBV10-1|TRBJ1-6
CASNDLGGNSPLHF
>TRBV19|TRBJ1-5
CASSISGTGEQPQHF
>TRBV2|TRBJ1-1
CASIGQGASFTEAFF
>TRBV6-5|TRBJ1-2
CATASWESYYGYTF
>TRBV7-3|TRBJ2-7
CASSRYHGTYEQYF
>TRBV4-2|TRBJ2-7
CASSQEQLYEQYF
>TRBV11-2|TRBJ2-1
CASSFASGGEQFF
>TRBV5-8|TRBJ2-7
CASSSNLAGGSEQYF
>TRBV28|TRBJ1-2
CASSLGGPGYTF
>TRBV5-1|TRBJ2-7
CASSTGYEQYF
>TRBV2|TRBJ1-4
CASSVDTSTNEKLFF
>TRBV19|TRBJ1-2
CASSIDGTNSYGYTF